A single sample is the source of the 7 T cell receptor beta chains below, sequenced in a study of blood T cell repertoires in COVID-19. The assay was immunoSEQ multiplex PCR, and TCRdb's table has in-frame clones only and misses some. The sample has roughly 160,000 clones, more than 85% seen once. The specimen was peripheral blood. The receptors were gathered from a man between 60 and 70 years old with COVID-19, enrolled during active disease.

This clone was counted between two and nine times. The chain recombines TRBV28 with TRBJ1-5, with a possible D match to TRBD1 (6 bases). CDR3 size: 16 residues. Germline loops: CDR1 MDHEN, CDR2 SYDVKM. The ends were cut back, 7 bases at V and 0 bases at J, with 16 bases in the middle. CDR3 nucleotide sequence: TGTGCCAGCATTATGACAGGCGCGCATAGCAATCAGCCCCAGCATTTT. Translation: CASIMTGAHSNQPQHF.

V usage is TRBV7-9 and J usage is TRBJ2-1; TRBD2 might be the D (6 bases). Looked up from germline, CDR1 is SEHNR and CDR2 is FQNEAQ (reference sequence). This CDR3 is built from 15 residues. Trimming removed 5 bases at V and 1 base at J, with 12 bases between. The CDR3 coding sequence is TGTGCCAGCAGCCCCACTAGCCGTTCCTACAATGAGCAGTTCTTC. It encodes CASSPTSRSYNEQFF.

This clone showed up just once. The rearrangement joins TRBV10-3 to TRBJ2-7; D is unresolved. Germline CDR1 and CDR2: ENHRY and SYGVKD. The CDR3 is 14 amino acids. V was trimmed by 2 bases and J by 3 bases, leaving 11 bases between them. CDR3 sequence reads: CAISEGLAGYEQYF. Here the CDR3 DNA reads TGTGCCATCAGTGAGGGGTTAGCTGGCTACGAGCAGTACTTC.

The V gene is TRBV19, the J gene TRBJ2-7; 7 bases are a match to TRBD2. Germline V gives CDR1 LNHDA, CDR2 SQIVND (reference sequence). This CDR3 is built from 14 residues. V was pared by 8 bases and J by 0 bases, with 7 bases of the junction left unmatched. The CDR3: CASRSGGSSYEQYF. In DNA, the CDR3 is TGTGCCAGTCGATCTGGCGGGAGCTCCTACGAGCAGTACTTC.

The chain combines TRBV19 with TRBJ1-2; TRBD1 might be the D (5 bases). CDR1 and CDR2 (germline): LNHDA, SQIVND (reference sequence). Between the trimmed V and J ends, which lost 3 bases and 4 bases, there was a span of 15 bases. The CDR3 spans 15 residues. The CDR3 DNA sequence: TGTGCCAGTAGTATTGGCAAGGGGTACGGCTATGGCTACACCTTC. Residues: CASSIGKGYGYGYTF.

The chain uses TRBV5-1 and TRBJ1-2, with 9 bases matching TRBD1. J gave up 6 bases and V 0 bases, and 6 bases lay outside the gene matches. Germline V gene data show CDR1 as SGHRS and CDR2 as YFSETQ. The CDR3 consists of 15 residues. The CDR3 sequence: CASSLETGGGHGYTF. The CDR3 region has the DNA TGCGCCAGCAGCTTGGAAACAGGGGGCGGTCATGGCTACACCTTC.

The chain combines TRBV12-3 or TRBV12-4 with TRBJ1-2; 7 bases match TRBD1. Trimming at V came to 4 bases and at J to 4 bases, leaving 3 bases not matched to a gene. The CDR3 totals 13 residues. The CDR3 region has the DNA TGTGCCAGCAGTTCCGACAGGGCCTATGGCTACACCTTC. This gives the protein CASSSDRAYGYTF.